This is a list of T cell receptor beta chains from one sample in a study of CD8 T cells in ankylosing spondylitis. Each CDR3 protein is one row after TCRdb ran MiXCR on the 5' RACE reads. The repertoire has roughly 120,000 distinct CDR3 sequences, 6.5% to 9% of them found once; the top ten carry more than 10%. Sequencing input: blood, either unsorted or a sorted T cell fraction (not recorded which). These receptors were collected from a male donor with ankylosing spondylitis or in good health (not recorded which). Each CDR3 is given with its conserved first and last residue. Fields, in order: CDR3 length, J gene, D gene, V gene, CDR3 protein. The D gene is left open where the match is weak.

14,TRBJ1-1,TRBD1,TRBV9,CASSARTGNTEAFF
12,TRBJ2-3,NA,TRBV12-3/TRBV12-4,CASGGATDTQYF
15,TRBJ2-7,TRBD1,TRBV5-1,CASSLVGQGEGEQYF
14,TRBJ1-2,NA,TRBV12-3/TRBV12-4,CASSFRDRVYGYTF
14,TRBJ2-3,NA,TRBV20-1,CSASSGTGTDTQYF
14,TRBJ2-4,NA,TRBV9,CASSPFDGLNIQYF
14,TRBJ2-7,TRBD1,TRBV7-8,CASSPPGTAYEQYF
16,TRBJ1-5,NA,TRBV9,CASSVDGRGGGQPQHF
15,TRBJ2-7,TRBD2,TRBV4-2,CASSQDPGGTYEQYF
13,TRBJ1-1,TRBD1,TRBV29-1,CSVRGTGVTEAFF
12,TRBJ2-2,NA,TRBV11-2,CASSLQIGELFF
14,TRBJ1-6,NA,TRBV9,CASSQGGIGSPLHF
14,TRBJ2-1,TRBD2,TRBV20-1,CSQLSGGLYNEQFF
16,TRBJ2-5,NA,TRBV10-3,CAISESAVGQQETQYF
22,TRBJ2-6,TRBD1,TRBV15,CATSREDLGFTGGATGANVLTF
15,TRBJ1-2,NA,TRBV27,CASSPTRQADYGYTF
13,TRBJ2-5,NA,TRBV5-1,CASSLGTQETQYF
17,TRBJ1-3,TRBD1,TRBV10-3,CAISESTGALSGNTIYF
17,TRBJ1-5,NA,TRBV20-1,CSARDPLVVDSNQPQHF
15,TRBJ2-1,TRBD1,TRBV18,CASSRTGRGYNEQFF
12,TRBJ2-7,NA,TRBV20-1,CAVAEETHEQYF
12,TRBJ2-1,NA,TRBV7-9,CASSPHHGEQFF
19,TRBJ2-1,TRBD2,TRBV20-1,CSASRVGTSGSVGHNEQFF
14,TRBJ2-1,TRBD1,TRBV7-8,CASSSRDRDNEQFF
11,TRBJ1-6,NA,TRBV20-1,CSAVRTGSLHF
14,TRBJ1-2,TRBD1,TRBV5-5,CASSRETGVYGYTF
13,TRBJ2-1,NA,TRBV20-1,CSAARDTYNEQFF
15,TRBJ2-1,NA,TRBV5-1,CASSLGGASYNEQFF
14,TRBJ2-7,NA,TRBV5-1,CASTAGTSTYEQYF
12,TRBJ2-3,NA,TRBV12-3/TRBV12-4,CASRRGADTQYF
15,TRBJ2-2,NA,TRBV5-1,CATTEASTNTGELFF
17,TRBJ1-5,NA,TRBV24-1,CATSDSHGDSRNQPQHF
15,TRBJ1-1,TRBD1,TRBV18,CASSWNRGANTEAFF
14,TRBJ1-5,NA,TRBV10-3,CAISLKRGDQPQHF
13,TRBJ2-3,NA,TRBV4-2,CASSQVVEDTQYF
12,TRBJ2-7,NA,TRBV5-1,CASSSESLSQYF
19,TRBJ2-1,NA,TRBV11-2,CASSLLEVSGTGGLYEQFF
14,TRBJ2-3,NA,TRBV5-1,CASSLDVFTDTQYF
17,TRBJ1-1,NA,TRBV20-1,CSARDLETVLWNTEAFF
16,TRBJ2-1,NA,TRBV7-8,CASSLVEGVAYNEQFF
14,TRBJ1-4,NA,TRBV9,CASSAFATNEKLFF
15,TRBJ2-3,TRBD2,TRBV20-1,CSASGTSGGTDTQYF
17,TRBJ2-3,TRBD2,TRBV7-2,CASSLSGTSGNTDTQYF
14,TRBJ1-3,NA,TRBV19,CASSPVSSGNTIYF
16,TRBJ2-1,TRBD2,TRBV5-1,CASSLLGTSGYNEQFF
15,TRBJ2-7,TRBD1,TRBV7-9,CASTQPTGEENEQYF
15,TRBJ1-6,NA,TRBV5-6,CASSRGTVYNSPLHF
12,TRBJ2-1,NA,TRBV7-8,CASSFPSHEQFF
16,TRBJ1-5,NA,TRBV3-1,CASSQGPAESKQPQHF
16,TRBJ1-4,NA,TRBV11-2,CASSLGQGAIFEKLFF
16,TRBJ1-1,NA,TRBV7-9,CASSLGDMGLNTEAFF
14,TRBJ2-1,TRBD2,TRBV20-1,CSAFSGRTYNEQFF
17,TRBJ2-3,TRBD2,TRBV3-1,CASSQDWLAGYTDTQYF
16,TRBJ1-5,NA,TRBV28,CASSFTVIFSNQPQHF
16,TRBJ2-2,NA,TRBV20-1,CSASTLAATNTGELFF
14,TRBJ1-2,NA,TRBV27,CASSPSGIFYGYTF
16,TRBJ2-3,TRBD2,TRBV12-3/TRBV12-4,CASRQYGGARTDTQYF
15,TRBJ1-1,NA,TRBV5-6,CASSNIGGMNTEAFF
15,TRBJ2-2,NA,TRBV10-2,CASRGTGANTGELFF
13,TRBJ2-7,TRBD2,TRBV20-1,CSAMTSGTYEQYF